Listed below are T cell receptor beta chains from one sample, sequenced in a study of blood T cell repertoires in COVID-19. Only in-frame clones appear in the TCRdb table, and some are missing; sequencing was by immunoSEQ multiplex PCR. The sample has some 89,000 clones, 65% to 85% seen once; the top ten hold 4.4%. Sample: peripheral blood. Receptors were obtained from a man aged 55 to 70 with acute or convalescent COVID-19. Each CDR3 is given with its conserved first and last residue. The D gene is left open where the match is weak. The size field is filled for only some rows; it gives once, few, many or a size class.

>TRBJ1-5|TRBD1|TRBV24-1|14|.
TGTGCCACCTCGGACAGGGTGAAGGATCAGCCCCAGCATTTT
CATSDRVKDQPQHF
>TRBJ1-5|.|TRBV30|15|.
TGTGCCTGGAGTGTAGAGGACAGTAGCAATCAGCCCCAGCATTTT
CAWSVEDSSNQPQHF
>TRBJ1-5|.|TRBV21-1|16|.
TGTGCCAGCAGCAACAACACCGGGACAAAGGATCAGCCCCAGCATTTT
CASSNNTGTKDQPQHF
>TRBJ2-2|.|TRBV4-3|16|.
TGCGCCAGCAGCGATACAGTTCTCGCGGGCACCGGGGAGCTGTTTTTT
CASSDTVLAGTGELFF
>TRBJ2-2|.|TRBV5-6|16|.
TGTGCCAGCAGCTTGGCCGGAGGGGCGGGCACCGGGGAGCTGTTTTTT
CASSLAGGAGTGELFF
>TRBJ2-3|.|TRBV6-5|15|.
TGTGCCAGCAGCCCCGGGACTTCTAGCACAGATACGCAGTATTTT
CASSPGTSSTDTQYF
>TRBJ2-3|TRBD1|TRBV5-1|15|.
TGCGCCAGCAGCTTGGGGACAGGGAATAGCGATACGCAGTATTTT
CASSLGTGNSDTQYF
>TRBJ1-5|.|TRBV19|13|.
TGTGCCAGTAGTATATTTAAAGACAGCGACCAGCATTTT
CASSIFKDSDQHF
>TRBJ2-7|.|TRBV27|15|.
TGTGCCAGCAGTTTCCGACAGAAGAGCTCCTACGAGCAGTACTTC
CASSFRQKSSYEQYF
>TRBJ2-3|.|TRBV5-4|16|.
TGTGCCAGCAGCTTGCCTTTGCACTCACGCACAGATACGCAGTATTTT
CASSLPLHSRTDTQYF
>TRBJ1-1|.|TRBV11-3|14|.
TGTGCCAGCAGCCCCCGCGACGGGGGCACTGAAGCTTTCTTT
CASSPRDGGTEAFF
>TRBJ2-3|.|TRBV19|15|.
TGTGCCAGTAGTAGCGACAGGGAGGGCACAGATACGCAGTATTTT
CASSSDREGTDTQYF
>TRBJ2-7|TRBD1|TRBV19|16|.
TGTGCCAGTAGTAAATTTGGGGGGGACAGGGGCTACGAGCAGTACTTC
CASSKFGGDRGYEQYF
>TRBJ1-4|.|TRBV28|13|.
TGTGCCAGCTCACACGGCGGGGGGGGAAAACTGTTTTTT
CASSHGGGGKLFF
>TRBJ1-1|.|TRBV6-5|12|.
TGTGCCAGCGAACCCGACAGGCCTGAAGCTTTCTTT
CASEPDRPEAFF
>TRBJ2-7|TRBD1|TRBV6-5|13|.
TGTGCCAGTATTTCCGGGACAGGGAGCGAGCAGTACTTC
CASISGTGSEQYF
>TRBJ1-1|TRBD1|TRBV3-1/TRBV3-2|16|.
TGTGCCAGCAGCCGTAGACAGGGAATCATGAACACTGAAGCTTTCTTT
CASSRRQGIMNTEAFF
>TRBJ2-1|.|TRBV7-9|14|.
TGTGCCAGCAGCTTACCGTTGGGTGGAGTTGAGCAGTTCTTC
CASSLPLGGVEQFF
>TRBJ1-5|.|TRBV7-2|13|few
TGTGCCAGCAGCTTAGGTAACGGTCAGCCCCAGCATTTT
CASSLGNGQPQHF
>TRBJ2-2|.|TRBV10-1|14|.
TGCGCCAGCAGTGAGTCGGGGGGTACCGGGGAGCTGTTTTTT
CASSESGGTGELFF
>TRBJ2-7|.|TRBV19|12|.
TGTGCCAGTAGTATAGTTTCGCGGGAGCAGTACTTC
CASSIVSREQYF
>TRBJ1-4|TRBD1|TRBV11-3|16|once
TGTGCCAGCAGCACATTTTCCGGGACAGACAATGAAAAACTGTTTTTT
CASSTFSGTDNEKLFF
>TRBJ2-3|.|TRBV6-2/TRBV6-3|12|.
TGTGCCAGCAGTTACGAACACGATACGCAGTATTTT
CASSYEHDTQYF
>TRBJ2-1|TRBD2|TRBV10-1|19|.
TGCGCCAGCAGTGAGTCAATCCTAGCGGGGGGGTTAAAATACAATGAGCAGTTCTTC
CASSESILAGGLKYNEQFF
>TRBJ1-5|.|TRBV6-2/TRBV6-3|15|.
TGTGCCAGCAGTTACTCGTATAGCGGCAATCAGCCCCAGCATTTT
CASSYSYSGNQPQHF
>TRBJ2-2|.|TRBV2|12|.
TGTGCCAATCTAGGGGGGGCCGGGGAGCTGTTTTTT
CANLGGAGELFF
>TRBJ2-1|TRBD2|TRBV6-2/TRBV6-3|14|.
TGTGCCAGCAGTTCGAGACTAGCGGGCCATGAGCAGTTCTTC
CASSSRLAGHEQFF
>TRBJ1-1|TRBD1|TRBV11-1|14|few
TGTGCCAGCAGCTTAATTCAGGGGGCGGCTGAAGCTTTCTTT
CASSLIQGAAEAFF
>TRBJ2-3|TRBD1|TRBV7-2|16|.
TGTGCCAGCAGACAGACCGGGACAGGGGGAATGGATACGCAGTATTTT
CASRQTGTGGMDTQYF
>TRBJ2-3|.|TRBV27|14|.
TGTGCCAGCGGTGAGGCGGGGGCAGGTGATACGCAGTATTTT
CASGEAGAGDTQYF
>TRBJ1-1|TRBD1|TRBV27|16|.
TGTGCCAGCAGTGTTAAACGGGGACAGCAGAACACTGAAGCTTTCTTT
CASSVKRGQQNTEAFF
>TRBJ2-2|TRBD2|TRBV5-1|16|.
TGCGCCAGCAGTTCTAAAGCGGGGGCGAACACCGGGGAGCTGTTTTTT
CASSSKAGANTGELFF
>TRBJ2-1|.|TRBV7-2|13|.
TGTGCCAGCAGGGCAACCTCCTACAATGAGCAGTTCTTC
CASRATSYNEQFF
>TRBJ1-2|TRBD1|TRBV7-2|15|.
TGTGCCAGCAGCTTTAGGGACAGAATCTCCGATGGCTACACCTTC
CASSFRDRISDGYTF
>TRBJ2-2|TRBD2|TRBV18|16|.
TGTGCCAGCTCCGGGGGACTAGCGGGAAGAAACGGGGAGCTGTTTTTT
CASSGGLAGRNGELFF
>TRBJ2-1|.|TRBV30|13|.
TGTGCCTGGAGTGGTGGGCCAGTCAGGGAGCAGTTCTTC
CAWSGGPVREQFF
>TRBJ2-5|.|TRBV30|13|.
TGTGCCTGGGCCGGGGGTTTGGGGGAGACCCAGTACTTC
CAWAGGLGETQYF
>TRBJ2-7|TRBD1|TRBV25-1|13|.
TGTGCCAGCAGACAGGGGGCCTTGTACGAGCAGTACTTC
CASRQGALYEQYF
>TRBJ2-4|.|TRBV28|15|once
TGTGCCAGCAGTTTCCCTCAACTAGCCAAAAACATTCAGTACTTC
CASSFPQLAKNIQYF
>TRBJ1-6|TRBD1|TRBV6-5|13|.
TGTGCCAGCAGGTATAACAGGGGTTCACCCCTCCACTTT
CASRYNRGSPLHF